The 22 T cell receptor beta chains below were found in one sample sequenced in a study of T cell responses to AZD1222 COVID-19 vaccine. TCRdb keeps only in-frame clones here, not all; method: immunoSEQ multiplex PCR. The sample consists of around 200,000 clones, roughly 88% of them appearing once. The sequencing here drew on peripheral blood, taken on day 0 of AZD1222 vaccination. The source is an adult in good health.

This clone was counted once. CDR3 DNA: TGTGCCAGTAGTACTAGCGGGGCGAACACCGGGGAGCTGTTTTTT. Its translation is CASSTSGANTGELFF. The chain employs TRBV19 and TRBJ2-2; 9 bases fit TRBD2. The germline V gene encodes CDR1 LNHDA and CDR2 SQIVND (reference sequence). The CDR3 sequence is 15 residues long. The ends lost 4 bases at V and 0 bases at J; junction bases unmatched: 0.

In regard to this clone: Other DNA sequences in this sample translate to the same CDR3. The CDR3 sequence: CASSSGPGNTIYF. The CDR3 bases are TGTGCCAGCAGCTCCGGGCCGGGAAACACCATATATTTT. The J gene is TRBJ1-3, the V gene TRBV11-2; D unresolved. The CDR3 contains 13 residues. The ends were cut back, 4 bases at V and 4 bases at J, with 8 bases in the middle. The germline V gene has CDR1 SGHAT and CDR2 FQNNGV.

The rearrangement uses TRBV30 and TRBJ2-2, with 14 positions matching TRBD2. Germline CDR1 reads GTSNPN; CDR2 reads SVGIG (reference sequence). The CDR3 is 17 amino acids. V lost 5 bases, J lost 0 bases, and 5 bases stayed unmatched. The CDR3 DNA reads TGTGCCTGGGTGGGACTAGCGGGGGCCCCGAACACCGGGGAGCTGTTTTTT. Protein sequence: CAWVGLAGAPNTGELFF.

The gene calls are TRBV7-3 and TRBJ2-1; 8 nucleotides line up with TRBD2. The CDR3 sequence is 14 residues long. CDR1 SGHTA and CDR2 FQGTGA come from the germline V gene. V dropped 1 base and J dropped 7; count of bases not matched to a gene: 3. CDR3 sequence: CASSLMASGNEQFF. The CDR3 DNA is TGTGCCAGCAGCTTAATGGCTAGCGGGAATGAGCAGTTCTTC.

The chain uses TRBV14 and TRBJ2-5; D possibly matches TRBD1 or TRBD2 (5 bases each). CDR3 size: 13 residues. The germline V gene encodes CDR1 SGHDN and CDR2 FVKESK. Trimming stripped 3 bases from V and 1 base from J, with 6 bases between. CDR3 DNA: TGTGCCAGCAGCCAGGGGGTCCAAGAGACCCAGTACTTC. Translating it yields CASSQGVQETQYF.

V is TRBV2 and J is TRBJ1-2, with D unresolved. Trimming shortened V by 7 bases and J by 3 bases, and 9 bases separated the two germline ends. The CDR3 consists of 12 residues. CDR1 SNHLY and CDR2 FYNNEI come from the germline V gene. CDR3 amino acids: CASTPVDYGYTF. As DNA, the CDR3 is TGTGCCAGCACCCCGGTCGACTATGGCTACACCTTC.

V and J are TRBV19 and TRBJ2-4; 7 positions match TRBD1. The CDR3 length is 13 residues. Germline-derived CDR1 and CDR2 are LNHDA and SQIVND (reference sequence). V shed 7 bases, J shed 7 bases, and the junction held 7 bases outside the gene matches. The CDR3 DNA reads TGTGCCAGTAAGGGGGCTAAGGAGAACATTCAGTACTTC. This encodes CASKGAKENIQYF.

The CDR3 region has the DNA TGTGCCAGCAGCTTTGGACTAGCGGGGCCCGGGGGGGCCAAAAACATTCAGTACTTC. Its translation: CASSFGLAGPGGAKNIQYF. This rearrangement joins TRBV7-2 to TRBJ2-4; 12 bases are shared with TRBD2. Trimming took 3 bases from V and 1 from J; bases not matched to a gene: 10. The CDR3 covers 19 residues. The germline V gene encodes CDR1 SGHTA and CDR2 FQGNSA.

The chain couples TRBV18 to TRBJ2-7; D is unresolved. With 2 bases removed from V and 3 bases from J, the gap between germline ends came to 5 bases. CDR1 and CDR2 (germline): KGHSH, LQKENI. This CDR3 is 12 amino acids long. The CDR3 nucleotides are TGTGCCAGCTCACCAGGAGTCTACGAGCAGTACTTC. Translated: CASSPGVYEQYF.

This sequence joins TRBV20-1 and TRBJ1-5; D is possibly TRBD1 (5 bases). CDR3 length: 14 amino acids. The V and J ends lost 3 bases and 0 bases respectively, with 9 bases between them. CDR1 and CDR2 (germline): DFQATT, SNEGSKA (reference sequence). CDR3 protein: CSASKGSSNQPQHF. The CDR3 DNA reads as TGCAGTGCTAGTAAGGGGTCTAGCAATCAGCCCCAGCATTTT.

The V gene is TRBV29-1, the J gene TRBJ2-3; D is unclear. CDR1 and CDR2 from the germline V gene are SQVTM and ANQGSEA. The CDR3 consists of 13 residues. The V end lost 1 base, the J end lost 0 bases, and 5 bases lay between the germline ends. CDR3 sequence: CSVEVSSTDTQYF. CDR3 nucleotide sequence: TGCAGCGTTGAAGTGTCTAGCACAGATACGCAGTATTTT.

The V call is TRBV6-2 or TRBV6-3, the J call TRBJ1-1; possibly TRBD1 for D (5 bases). This CDR3 contains 16 residues. V lost 0 bases, J lost 5 bases, and 16 bases lay in between. CDR1 and CDR2 from the germline V gene are MNHEY and SVGEGT. The CDR3 DNA follows: TGTGCCAGCAGTTACTCGATGAGGGGCGGACGGACTGAAGCTTTCTTT. It translates to CASSYSMRGGRTEAFF.

The chain combines TRBV19 with TRBJ1-5, with TRBD1 as a possible D gene (5 bases). CDR3 length equals 14 residues. Per germline, CDR1 LNHDA and CDR2 SQIVND (reference sequence). Trimming stripped 8 bases from V and 4 bases from J, with 15 bases between. The CDR3 nucleotides read TGTGCCAGTCGCATTATTCAGGGAAATCAGCCCCAGCATTTT. Translation: CASRIIQGNQPQHF. Using reference TRBV19 and TRBJ1-5 for the parts outside the CDR3, the full variable domain is DGGITQSPKYLFRKEGQNVTLSCEQNLNHDAMYWYRQDPGQGLRLIYYSQIVNDFQKGDIAEGYSVSREKKESFPLTVTSAQKNPTAFYLCASRIIQGNQPQHFGDGTRLSIL.

This clone occurred a few times. The chain couples TRBV7-2 to TRBJ1-2; possible D gene TRBD1, 5 bases. Germline values: CDR1 SGHTA, CDR2 FQGNSA. CDR3 length: 14 residues. Trimming left V 1 base short and J 6 bases short, with 12 bases between. CDR3 DNA sequence: TGTGCCAGCAGCTTAGGGGGGGAGAGAAATGGCTACACCTTC. This gives the protein CASSLGGERNGYTF. The full variable domain, with the rest looked up from reference TRBV7-2 and TRBJ1-2, is GAGVSQSPSNKVTEKGKDVELRCDPISGHTALYWYRQSLGQGLEFLIYFQGNSAPDKSGLPSDRFSAERTGGSVSTLTIQRTQQEDSAVYLCASSLGGERNGYTFGSGTRLTVV.

The chain is built from TRBV5-1 and TRBJ2-7, with 9 bases identical to TRBD1. The CDR3 is 16 amino acids. CDR1 and CDR2 from the germline V gene are SGHRS and YFSETQ. With V trimmed by 4 bases and J by 3 bases, 11 bases remained unmatched. CDR3 bases: TGCGCCAGCAGCCGGACTAAAACAGGGGGCGACTACGAGCAGTACTTC. Amino acids: CASSRTKTGGDYEQYF.

The gene calls are TRBV29-1 and TRBJ1-2; weak D call: TRBD1 (5 bases). The CDR3 is made up of 12 amino acids. V shed 3 bases and J shed 8 bases, with 13 bases lying between them. Germline V CDR1 and CDR2: SQVTM, ANQGSEA. CDR3 in amino acids: CSVDEGGAGYTF. The CDR3 DNA reads as TGCAGCGTTGACGAAGGCGGGGCGGGCTACACCTTC.

The rearrangement links TRBV5-4 to TRBJ2-1, with a tentative D call TRBD1 (6 bases). The CDR3 spans 14 residues. The germline V gene has CDR1 SGHNT and CDR2 YYREEE (reference sequence). Trimming took off 3 bases at V and 6 bases at J, with 13 bases between the two ends. For the CDR3, the DNA is TGTGCCAGCAGCTACAGGGTGCTGGTCAATGAGCAGTTCTTC. It yields the protein CASSYRVLVNEQFF.

This clone appeared a single time. CDR3: CASSSHGGNHSPLHF. The CDR3 nucleotides read TGCGCCAGCAGCAGCCACGGAGGGAATCATTCACCCCTCCACTTT. The V and J genes are TRBV4-1 and TRBJ1-6; unclear D gene. Germline V gene lookup returns CDR1 MGHRA and CDR2 YSYEKL. The germline V and J ends were trimmed by 5 bases and 8 bases, with 16 bases remaining between them. This CDR3 is built from 15 residues.

The chain has TRBV28 and TRBJ1-1; D might be TRBD1 (6 bases). CDR1 is MDHEN, CDR2 SYDVKM, per germline. The V end lost 7 bases, the J end lost 0 bases, and 9 bases lay between the germline ends. This CDR3 is 13 amino acids long. CDR3 coding DNA: TGTGCCAGCACCGGACAGCTGAACACTGAAGCTTTCTTT. As protein: CASTGQLNTEAFF.

The V gene is TRBV5-1, the J gene TRBJ2-2; 13 nucleotides line up with TRBD2. In germline, CDR1 is SGHRS, CDR2 YFSETQ. The CDR3 totals 19 residues. V lost 2 bases, J lost 1 base, and 8 bases stayed unmatched. CDR3 in DNA: TGCGCCAGCAGCTTTTCTGGGACTAGCGGGGAGATGAACACCGGGGAGCTGTTTTTT. Translated: CASSFSGTSGEMNTGELFF.

A remark on this clone: The junction and the germline gene differ at one end; a read error may be behind it. This chain joins TRBV7-7 and TRBJ2-1, with 9 bases identical to TRBD1. The germline CDR1 and CDR2 sequences are SSHAT and FNYEAQ (reference sequence). The CDR3 spans 15 residues. The CDR3 region is CASSPQGAYSNEQFF. In DNA, the CDR3 is TGTGCTAGCAGTCCACAGGGGGCTTACTCCAATGAGCAGTTCTTC.

The rearrangement uses TRBV7-9 and TRBJ1-4; no definite D call. CDR3 length: 16 residues. Germline V lookup: CDR1 SEHNR, CDR2 FQNEAQ (reference sequence). V dropped 2 bases and J dropped 3 bases, with 13 bases sitting between them. The DNA of the CDR3 is TGTGCCAGCAGCTTATACCGACACTTGGCTAATGAAAAACTGTTTTTT. Translating gives CASSLYRHLANEKLFF.